The TCR beta chain under discussion was sequenced for a study of blood T cells in healthy people across ages. Extracted total RNA amounted to at least 5.5 micrograms for each sample. The CDR3 has 15 amino acids. Germline V lookup: CDR1 DFQATT, CDR2 SNEGSKA (reference sequence). V lost 6 bases and J lost 1, with 16 bases in between. This clonotype was detected only a few times. Its target is unknown. General study results and limits: Higher diversity, along with more naive CD4+ cells, distinguished long-lived donors from aged donors.

Then a second PCR, running about 7 to 11 cycles, was carried out with a sample-barcoded 5' primer and a J-beta primer mix. Per-sample output comprised a minimum of 2.5 million paired-end reads containing CDR3. TCRdb ran MiXCR on the 5' RACE reads and lists one entry per CDR3 protein. The table shows 700,000 to 850,000 distinct CDR3 sequences, with about 55% occurring only once. The sequence was obtained from an elderly man in good health. The chain combines TRBV20-1 with TRBJ2-1; D remains ambiguous. Material for sequencing was blood. The CDR3 coding sequence is TGCAGTGCCTCCTCATCGGTGGGATCCTACAATGAGCAGTTCTTC. Protein product: CSASSSVGSYNEQFF.